This is a list of T cell receptor beta chains from one sample in a study of blood T cell repertoires in COVID-19. This table comes from immunoSEQ multiplex PCR, and its TCRdb copy is limited to in-frame clones, with some not included. Of about 250,000 clones in the sample, approximately 84% were seen once. The material sequenced was peripheral blood. The receptors here all came from a man aged 45 to 65 with acute or convalescent COVID-19. CDR3s include the opening cysteine and the closing phenylalanine or tryptophan. Fields, in order: clone size, V gene, J gene, D gene, CDR3 protein. A D gene is named only where the DNA matches it firmly. Size is omitted from some rows. Given values are once, few, many or a class for expanded clones.

>once|TRBV28|TRBJ1-2|TRBD1
CASSSGQANYGYTF
>once|TRBV12-3/TRBV12-4|TRBJ1-5|-
CASSLAGVQPQHF
>-|TRBV3-1/TRBV3-2|TRBJ2-1|-
CASSQGYSHNEQFF
>-|TRBV7-9|TRBJ1-1|TRBD1
CASRWDRTTEAFF
>-|TRBV6-6|TRBJ1-5|TRBD1
CASSYFGTGGGQPQHF
>-|TRBV25-1|TRBJ1-3|-
CAARSSGNTIYF
>once|TRBV7-3|TRBJ1-4|-
CASSLTGRPNEKLFF
>-|TRBV11-3|TRBJ2-7|-
CASSLGGSYEQYF
>once|TRBV5-1|TRBJ2-7|-
CASSLARTATYEQYF
>-|TRBV4-1|TRBJ2-5|-
CASSQYSSVETQYF
>-|TRBV6-2/TRBV6-3|TRBJ1-2|-
CASSYSGPFYGYTF
>-|TRBV28|-|TRBD2
CASSFLRPWAGDLNYEQYF
>-|TRBV27|TRBJ2-2|-
CASRAGDTGELFF
>-|TRBV10-3|TRBJ1-1|-
CAIRRGKNTEAFF
>-|TRBV5-1|TRBJ1-1|TRBD1
CASLGQGGTEAFF
>few|TRBV5-1|TRBJ2-7|TRBD2
CASSLAASGSPYEQYF
>-|TRBV6-1|TRBJ2-7|TRBD1
CASSDPSPDRVEQYF
>-|TRBV27|TRBJ2-3|TRBD2
CASSYGGELTDTQYF
>few|TRBV11-2|TRBJ2-3|TRBD2
CASSPRTSGGISSTDTQYF
>-|TRBV12-3/TRBV12-4|TRBJ2-7|-
CASSLALGGQYF
>-|TRBV9|TRBJ2-1|-
CASSPWTLNNEQFF
>-|TRBV11-3|TRBJ2-2|TRBD2
CASSSSGSVTGELFF
>-|TRBV27|TRBJ1-5|-
CASSLGRNQPQHF
>-|TRBV14|TRBJ1-2|-
CASIKSGSDYGYTF
>-|TRBV12-3/TRBV12-4|TRBJ2-5|-
CASSFGFLETQYF
>once|TRBV6-6|TRBJ1-1|-
CASSSRQNTEAFF
>-|TRBV4-1|TRBJ2-7|TRBD1
CASSYAAAQGRYEQYF
>-|TRBV13|TRBJ1-2|TRBD1
CASSISGTANYGYTF
>-|TRBV11-3|TRBJ2-1|-
CASSLGLVHNEQFF
>-|TRBV27|TRBJ2-7|TRBD2
CATGSGISYEQYF
>-|TRBV10-2|TRBJ1-5|-
CASSDRAGVSNQPQHF
>-|TRBV6-2/TRBV6-3|TRBJ2-7|TRBD1
CASSFRTGASSEQYF
>-|TRBV11-1|TRBJ1-4|-
CASSPRGDSNEKLFF
>-|TRBV6-5|TRBJ2-7|-
CASSFPGNYEQYF
>-|TRBV24-1|TRBJ2-7|TRBD1
CATSDPGQGRAEQYF
>-|TRBV27|TRBJ1-2|TRBD1
CASSSQGMNGYTF
>-|TRBV11-2|TRBJ2-1|TRBD2
CASSPLGGGSYNEQFF
>-|TRBV29-1|TRBJ2-2|TRBD2
CSGTSGGVAGELFF
>-|TRBV14|TRBJ1-5|-
CASSQDRARRGHSNQPQHF
>-|TRBV9|TRBJ2-1|TRBD2
CASSISSGRLNEQFF
>-|TRBV5-1|TRBJ2-1|TRBD2
CASSLTSGRFGNEQFF
>few|TRBV19|TRBJ1-2|TRBD1
CASRFTGDDGYTF
>-|TRBV7-3|TRBJ2-3|-
CASRSGNTDTQYF
>-|TRBV11-2|TRBJ2-1|TRBD2
CASSLDGTINNEQFF
>-|TRBV10-1|TRBJ1-4|-
CASSGTTNEKLFF
>once|TRBV6-6|TRBJ1-1|-
CASSATGDGVTEAFF
>-|TRBV9|TRBJ2-7|-
CASSVGAGEQYF
>-|TRBV9|TRBJ1-2|-
CASSVVSEERYGYTF
>-|TRBV6-5|TRBJ1-1|-
CASYRANTEAFF
>few|TRBV9|TRBJ1-3|-
CASSVNPVSAGKHIYF
>-|TRBV4-1|TRBJ2-2|-
CASSPLGAGLNTGELFF
>-|TRBV9|TRBJ1-1|TRBD1
CASSAGQGTEAFF
>-|TRBV30|TRBJ1-6|TRBD1
CAWSVMFPGQGAPLHF
>-|TRBV9|TRBJ2-7|TRBD2
CASSVRGREGIHEQYF
>-|TRBV28|TRBJ2-1|TRBD2
CASGTSGRGEQFF
>few|TRBV5-1|TRBJ1-2|TRBD1
CASSATGGYGYTF
>-|TRBV18|TRBJ2-1|-
CASSPTGDSSYNEQFF
>-|TRBV13|TRBJ1-5|-
CASSLGPRNQPQHF
>-|TRBV6-1|TRBJ2-7|TRBD2
CASSEARGGSSYEQYF
>few|TRBV7-8|TRBJ2-1|TRBD2
CASSLGAGERYEQFF